A selection of T cell receptor beta chains follows, all from one sample in a study of cytomegalovirus exposure and HLA in healthy donors. TCRdb keeps only in-frame clones here, not all; method: immunoSEQ multiplex PCR. The data show 150,000 to 160,000 clones, approximately 74% seen once. Sequenced: PBMCs. The receptor source for this set is a man aged 30-40 years in good health and CMV-seronegative. Each CDR3 is given without its conserved first and last residue. The order of the fields is J gene, V gene, D gene, CDR3 protein. The D gene is left open where the match is weak.

J gene: TRBJ2-2; V gene: TRBV6-1; D gene: NA; CDR3 protein: ASSPRGGTGELF
J gene: TRBJ2-1; V gene: TRBV6-5; D gene: NA; CDR3 protein: ASSYGESRSYNEQF
J gene: TRBJ1-2; V gene: TRBV27; D gene: TRBD1; CDR3 protein: ASSPTGAIRGYT
J gene: TRBJ2-5; V gene: TRBV28; D gene: NA; CDR3 protein: ATQPGPGETQY
J gene: TRBJ2-5; V gene: TRBV9; D gene: TRBD2; CDR3 protein: ASSVYGGAGETQY
J gene: TRBJ2-3; V gene: TRBV5-6; D gene: TRBD1; CDR3 protein: ASSGQGSPRQY
J gene: TRBJ2-7; V gene: TRBV5-5; D gene: TRBD1; CDR3 protein: ASSLGTGAGYEQY
J gene: TRBJ1-2; V gene: TRBV19; D gene: TRBD1; CDR3 protein: ASSIDPTGRPDYGYT
J gene: TRBJ1-6; V gene: TRBV7-6; D gene: NA; CDR3 protein: ASSFGGGRANSPLH
J gene: TRBJ1-2; V gene: TRBV19; D gene: TRBD1; CDR3 protein: ASSHRTGYSYT
J gene: TRBJ2-7; V gene: TRBV19; D gene: NA; CDR3 protein: ASSIPTGQGYEQY
J gene: TRBJ2-7; V gene: TRBV5-1; D gene: NA; CDR3 protein: ASSSSYEQY
J gene: TRBJ1-1; V gene: TRBV5-4; D gene: NA; CDR3 protein: ASSSLGSSNTEAF
J gene: TRBJ2-1; V gene: TRBV6-4; D gene: TRBD1; CDR3 protein: ASSETGARNEQF
J gene: TRBJ1-4; V gene: TRBV7-6; D gene: NA; CDR3 protein: ASSPSIWARANEKLF
J gene: TRBJ2-7; V gene: TRBV6-1; D gene: NA; CDR3 protein: ASRKTASSYEQY
J gene: TRBJ2-2; V gene: TRBV7-9; D gene: NA; CDR3 protein: SSSLGSGATGELF
J gene: TRBJ1-5; V gene: TRBV7-6; D gene: TRBD1; CDR3 protein: ASSLGSGGSNQPQH